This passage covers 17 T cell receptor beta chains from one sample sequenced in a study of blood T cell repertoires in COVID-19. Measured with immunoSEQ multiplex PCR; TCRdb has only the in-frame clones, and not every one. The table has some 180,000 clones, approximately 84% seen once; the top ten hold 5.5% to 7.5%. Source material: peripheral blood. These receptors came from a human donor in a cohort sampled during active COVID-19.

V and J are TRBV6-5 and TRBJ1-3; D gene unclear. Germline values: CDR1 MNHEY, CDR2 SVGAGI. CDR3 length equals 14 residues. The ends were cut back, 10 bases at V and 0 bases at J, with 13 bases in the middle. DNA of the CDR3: TGTGCCACCACGGCGGGGAGCTCTGGAAACACCATATATTTT. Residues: CATTAGSSGNTIYF.

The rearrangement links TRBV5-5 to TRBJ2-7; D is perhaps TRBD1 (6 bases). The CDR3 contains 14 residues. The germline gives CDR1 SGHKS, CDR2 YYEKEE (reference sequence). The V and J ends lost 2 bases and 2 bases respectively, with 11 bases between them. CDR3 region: CASSFRQGTYEQYF. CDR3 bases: TGTGCCAGCAGCTTTCGTCAGGGGACCTACGAGCAGTACTTC.

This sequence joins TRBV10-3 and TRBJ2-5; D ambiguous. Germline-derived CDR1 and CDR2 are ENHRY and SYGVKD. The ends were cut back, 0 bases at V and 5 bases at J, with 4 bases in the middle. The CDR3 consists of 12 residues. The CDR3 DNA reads TGTGCCATCAGTGAGTCAGCCGAGACCCAGTACTTC. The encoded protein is CAISESAETQYF.

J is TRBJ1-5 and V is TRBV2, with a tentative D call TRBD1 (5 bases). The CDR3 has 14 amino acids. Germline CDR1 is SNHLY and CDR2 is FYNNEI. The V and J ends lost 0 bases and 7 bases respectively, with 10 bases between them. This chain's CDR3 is CASSEAHGGQPQHF. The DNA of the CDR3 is TGTGCCAGCAGTGAAGCTCACGGGGGACAGCCCCAGCATTTT.

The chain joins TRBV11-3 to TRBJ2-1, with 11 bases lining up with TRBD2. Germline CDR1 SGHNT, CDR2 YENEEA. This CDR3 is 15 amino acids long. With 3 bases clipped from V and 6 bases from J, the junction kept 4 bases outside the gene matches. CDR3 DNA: TGTGCCAGCAGCTTGAGACTAGCGGGGCTCAATGAGCAGTTCTTC. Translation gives CASSLRLAGLNEQFF.

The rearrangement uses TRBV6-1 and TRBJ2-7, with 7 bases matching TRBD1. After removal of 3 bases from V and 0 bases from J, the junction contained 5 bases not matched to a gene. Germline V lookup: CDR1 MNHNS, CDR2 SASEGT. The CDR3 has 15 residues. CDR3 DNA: TGTGCCAGCAGTGACCGACAGGGTCTCTCCTACGAGCAGTACTTC. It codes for CASSDRQGLSYEQYF.

The CDR3 DNA reads as TGTGCCAGCAGCCGACAGAGCAATCAGCCCCAGCATTTT. Translating it yields CASSRQSNQPQHF. This chain links TRBV12-3 or TRBV12-4 with TRBJ1-5, with a possible D match to TRBD1 (5 bases). This CDR3 is built from 13 residues. Between the trimmed V and J ends, which lost 6 bases and 1 base, there was a span of 7 bases.

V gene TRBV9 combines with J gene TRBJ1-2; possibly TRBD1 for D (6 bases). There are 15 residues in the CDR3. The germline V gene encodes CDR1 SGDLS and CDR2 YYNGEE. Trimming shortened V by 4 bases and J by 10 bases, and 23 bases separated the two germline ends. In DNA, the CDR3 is TGTGCCAGCAGCTCTCGGGACACCATCGATGGGGTCTACACCTTC. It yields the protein CASSSRDTIDGVYTF.

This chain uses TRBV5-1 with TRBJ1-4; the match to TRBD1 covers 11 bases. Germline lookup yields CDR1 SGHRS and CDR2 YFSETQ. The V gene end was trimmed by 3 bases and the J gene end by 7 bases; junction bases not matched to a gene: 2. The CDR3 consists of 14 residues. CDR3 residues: CASSWTGGVEKLFF. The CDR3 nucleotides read TGCGCCAGCAGCTGGACAGGGGGCGTTGAAAAACTGTTTTTT.

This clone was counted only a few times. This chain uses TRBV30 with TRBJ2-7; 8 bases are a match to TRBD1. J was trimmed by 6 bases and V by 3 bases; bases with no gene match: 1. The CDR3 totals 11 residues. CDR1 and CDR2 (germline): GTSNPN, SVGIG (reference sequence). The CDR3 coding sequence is TGTGCCTGGAGCGACAGGGGCGAGCAGTACTTC. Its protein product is CAWSDRGEQYF.

The DNA of the CDR3 is TGTGCCAGTAGTATAGGCTTGGGACAGGGAGAAACTGGGGCCAACGTCCTGACTTTC. This translates into CASSIGLGQGETGANVLTF. The rearrangement links TRBV19 to TRBJ2-6, with 9 bases fitting TRBD1. Trimming took 1 base from V and 2 from J; bases not matched to a gene: 9. The CDR3 is 19 residues long. The germline V gene has CDR1 LNHDA and CDR2 SQIVND (reference sequence).

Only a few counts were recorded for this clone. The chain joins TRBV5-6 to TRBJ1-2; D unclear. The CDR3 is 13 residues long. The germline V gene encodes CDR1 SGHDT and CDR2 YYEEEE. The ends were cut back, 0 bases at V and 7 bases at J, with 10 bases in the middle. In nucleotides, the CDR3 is TGTGCCAGCAGCTTGGGGCGGGTGGGTGGCTACACCTTC. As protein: CASSLGRVGGYTF.

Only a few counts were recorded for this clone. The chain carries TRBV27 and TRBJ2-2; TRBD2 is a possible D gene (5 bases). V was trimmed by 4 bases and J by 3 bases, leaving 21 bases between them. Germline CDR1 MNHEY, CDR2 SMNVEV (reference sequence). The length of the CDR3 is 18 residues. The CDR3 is CASSSSGNTLLDTGELFF. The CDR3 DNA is TGTGCCAGCAGTTCTTCCGGGAACACCCTTTTAGACACCGGGGAGCTGTTTTTT.

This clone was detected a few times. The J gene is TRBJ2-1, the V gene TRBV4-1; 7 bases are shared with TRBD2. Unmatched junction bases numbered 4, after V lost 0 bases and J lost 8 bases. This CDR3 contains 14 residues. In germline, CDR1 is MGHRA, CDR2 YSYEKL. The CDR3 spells CASSQEETSYEQFF. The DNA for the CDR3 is TGCGCCAGCAGCCAAGAGGAGACTAGCTATGAGCAGTTCTTC.

CDR3 sequence reads: CASSRTGDWSPLHF. The CDR3 DNA is TGTGCCAGCAGCCGGACAGGGGATTGGTCACCCCTCCACTTT. The chain recombines TRBV9 with TRBJ1-6; 9 bases align to TRBD1. This CDR3 is built from 14 residues. CDR1 is SGDLS and CDR2 is YYNGEE in the germline V gene. V lost 4 bases, J lost 10 bases, and 6 bases stayed unmatched.

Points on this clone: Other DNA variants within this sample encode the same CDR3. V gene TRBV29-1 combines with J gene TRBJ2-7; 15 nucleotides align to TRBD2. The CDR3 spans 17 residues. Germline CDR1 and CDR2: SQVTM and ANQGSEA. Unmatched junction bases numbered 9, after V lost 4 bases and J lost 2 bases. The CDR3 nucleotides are TGCAGCGTTGGGACTAGCGGGGGGGAGGGTGTTGCCTACGAGCAGTACTTC. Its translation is CSVGTSGGEGVAYEQYF.

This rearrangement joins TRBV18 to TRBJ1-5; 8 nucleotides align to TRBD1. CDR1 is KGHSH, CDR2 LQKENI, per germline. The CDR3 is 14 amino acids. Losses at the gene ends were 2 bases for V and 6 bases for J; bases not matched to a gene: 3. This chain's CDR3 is CASSPSDRVQPQHF. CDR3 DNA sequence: TGTGCCAGCTCACCATCGGACAGGGTTCAGCCCCAGCATTTT.